This TCR beta chain emerged from a study of shared clonotypes between healthy human individuals. V trimming: 4 bases; J trimming: 3 bases; junction bases outside the gene matches: 3. Germline V gene sequence: CDR1 SGHRS, CDR2 YFSETQ. The CDR3 contains 14 residues. Libraries were prepared by immunoSEQ multiplex PCR; TCRdb keeps only in-frame clonotypes and omits some of them. Among approximately 180,000 clones listed, about 93% were seen once. The TCR comes from a woman aged 30 to 39 in good health. This chain links TRBV5-1 with TRBJ2-7; TRBD2 matches at 11 bases. The specimen was naive CD4+ T cells sorted from blood. Subset here: CD45RA+ positively selected. CDR3 protein: CASSQTSGIYEQYF. CDR3 coding DNA: TGCGCCAGCAGCCAGACTAGCGGGATCTACGAGCAGTACTTC.